This TCR beta chain derives from a study of blood T cells in healthy people across ages. In regard to this clonotype: Its cognate antigen is unknown.

The study's findings and limits: Older individuals had lower TCR beta diversity per million T cells (the decline was roughly linear).

From germline, CDR1 is SQVTM and CDR2 ANQGSEA. This CDR3 contains 15 residues. V trimming: 6 bases; J trimming: 4 bases; junction bases outside the gene matches: 8. Through a sample-barcoded 5' primer and a J-beta primer mix, a second PCR was run for roughly 7 to 11 cycles. One entry per CDR3 protein, called by TCRdb with MiXCR from the 5' RACE reads. The table has 780,000 or so distinct CDR3 sequences, about 56% seen once. The sequence was collected from a man between 35 and 55 years old in good health. Sequencing was carried out using blood. The chain links TRBV29-1 to TRBJ2-3; 12 bases agree with TRBD2. CDR3 sequence (DNA): TGCAGCGTGTTACGACTAGCGGGAGAGTCAGATACGCAGTATTTT. It yields the protein CSVLRLAGESDTQYF.